Presented here are 28 T cell receptor beta chains from one specimen sequenced in a study of chemoradiotherapy in HPV16-positive cancers. Profiling relied on immunoSEQ multiplex PCR, and the TCRdb table lists in-frame clones only, not all of them. This table has some 14,000 clones, approximately 91% appearing once. This sample comprised blood, obtained from a patient who underwent chemoradiotherapy. These TCRs come from a human donor with HPV-associated anogenital cancer.

The chain links TRBV4-2 to TRBJ2-6; 7 positions agree with TRBD2. CDR3 length: 16 amino acids. CDR1 is LGHNA and CDR2 is YNFKEQ in the germline V gene. Trimming cost V 4 bases and J 3 bases; bases outside gene matches: 6. In DNA, the CDR3 is TGTGCCAGCAGCCCCAACCCGGGGGGTGGGGCCAACGTCCTGACTTTC. It translates to CASSPNPGGGANVLTF.

The V and J genes are TRBV11-2 and TRBJ1-2; 8 bases line up with TRBD1. The germline V gene has CDR1 SGHAT and CDR2 FQNNGV. This CDR3 has 16 residues. Trimming took 4 bases from V and 2 from J; bases not matched to a gene: 9. As DNA, the CDR3 is TGTGCCAGCAGCTCGAGAAGGACAGGGAAGAACTATGGCTACACCTTC. Translation gives CASSSRRTGKNYGYTF.

The chain couples TRBV5-6 to TRBJ2-5; D call uncertain. Germline-derived CDR1 and CDR2 are SGHDT and YYEEEE. CDR3 size: 12 residues. V lost 0 bases and J 2 bases, leaving 2 bases between the germline ends. CDR3 sequence: CASSLEQETQYF. The CDR3 DNA reads TGTGCCAGCAGCTTGGAGCAAGAGACCCAGTACTTC.

The rearrangement joins TRBV6-5 to TRBJ2-7; D perhaps matches TRBD2 (5 bases). The germline V gene encodes CDR1 MNHEY and CDR2 SVGAGI. This CDR3 region has 14 residues. Deletions cut 5 bases from V and 7 bases from J, with 18 bases between. CDR3 in amino acids: CASSPLGPTGEQYF. The CDR3 DNA sequence: TGTGCCAGCAGTCCCCTCGGGCCCACGGGAGAGCAGTACTTC.

This clone has a single count. CDR3 loop: CAISEERGYEQYF. The CDR3 region has the DNA TGTGCCATCAGTGAAGAAAGGGGTTACGAGCAGTACTTC. This chain links TRBV10-3 with TRBJ2-7, with D tentatively TRBD1 (5 bases). This CDR3 spans 13 amino acids. Germline V gene sequence: CDR1 ENHRY, CDR2 SYGVKD. Trimming pared 3 bases from V and 4 bases from J, leaving 10 bases between.

The DNA for the CDR3 is TGTGCCAGCAGCCCCCGGGCTCATCCCCTAGGCTACACCTTC. It translates to CASSPRAHPLGYTF. The chain is built from TRBV2 and TRBJ1-2; no definite D call. Looked up from germline, CDR1 is SNHLY and CDR2 is FYNNEI. The V and J ends lost 6 bases and 8 bases respectively, with 19 bases between them. CDR3 length: 14 residues.

The chain has TRBV4-1 and TRBJ1-1, with TRBD1 matching over 7 bases. CDR1 and CDR2 (germline): MGHRA, YSYEKL. The length of the CDR3 is 14 residues. V gave up 5 bases and J gave up 4 bases; unmatched junction bases: 7. This CDR3 is CASSSHRDSTEAFF. DNA of the CDR3: TGCGCCAGCAGCTCTCATCGGGACAGCACTGAAGCTTTCTTT.

The chain carries TRBV9 and TRBJ1-2, with D perhaps TRBD1 (5 bases). V was shortened by 1 base and J by 5 bases, with 9 bases between the two germline ends. The germline CDR1 and CDR2 sequences are SGDLS and YYNGEE. The CDR3 is 13 residues long. DNA for the CDR3: TGTGCCAGCAGCGTACAGGGTTCGTATGGCTACACCTTC. Protein: CASSVQGSYGYTF.

In this sample, this clone turned up a few times. The chain joins TRBV6-5 to TRBJ1-1, with a possible D match to TRBD1 (5 bases). V was clipped by 6 bases and J by 6 bases, with 11 bases between them. CDR1 is MNHEY, CDR2 SVGAGI, per germline. CDR3 length: 12 amino acids. The CDR3 nucleotides are TGTGCCAGCAGGGGATTGGGGGCTGAAGCTTTCTTT. Its protein product is CASRGLGAEAFF.

This chain joins TRBV7-3 and TRBJ2-1; D unclear. V was pared by 5 bases and J by 4 bases, with 9 bases between. The CDR3 consists of 13 residues. CDR1 is SGHTA, CDR2 FQGTGA, per germline. In DNA, the CDR3 is TGTGCCAGCAGCCGGACCGTGTACAATGAGCAGTTCTTC. Translation gives CASSRTVYNEQFF.

V is TRBV7-2 and J is TRBJ1-2; D remains ambiguous. Trimming shortened V by 5 bases and J by 0 bases, and 10 bases separated the two germline ends. Germline CDR1 is SGHTA and CDR2 is FQGNSA. This CDR3 is 14 amino acids long. CDR3 residues: CASSPHGSNYGYTF. The DNA for the CDR3 is TGTGCCAGCAGCCCACACGGATCTAACTATGGCTACACCTTC.

This chain connects TRBV7-9 to TRBJ2-1, with a possible D match to TRBD1 (6 bases). V lost 8 bases and J 6 bases, leaving 20 bases between the germline ends. The CDR3 extends over 15 amino acids. Germline V gives CDR1 SEHNR, CDR2 FQNEAQ (reference sequence). The CDR3: CASVLDSYSTNEQFF. CDR3 nucleotides: TGTGCCAGCGTCCTGGACAGTTACTCAACCAATGAGCAGTTCTTC.

The gene calls are TRBV2 and TRBJ1-3; D is ambiguous. Trimming shortened V by 2 bases and J by 1 base, and 15 bases separated the two germline ends. Germline lookup yields CDR1 SNHLY and CDR2 FYNNEI. This CDR3 is 17 amino acids long. CDR3 DNA sequence: TGTGCCAGCAGTGAAATAGCCTGGGTACAGTCTGGAAACACCATATATTTT. Translation gives CASSEIAWVQSGNTIYF.

The CDR3 DNA follows: TGTGCCAGTAGTATTGCAGCTAGCGGGGATTACGAGCAGTACTTC. It is translated as CASSIAASGDYEQYF. The V gene is TRBV19, the J gene TRBJ2-7; 9 nucleotides match TRBD2. V lost 3 bases, J lost 4 bases, and 7 bases stayed unmatched. In germline, CDR1 is LNHDA, CDR2 SQIVND (reference sequence). The CDR3 is 15 amino acids. Variable domain in full (rest from reference TRBV19 and TRBJ2-7): DGGITQSPKYLFRKEGQNVTLSCEQNLNHDAMYWYRQDPGQGLRLIYYSQIVNDFQKGDIAEGYSVSREKKESFPLTVTSAQKNPTAFYLCASSIAASGDYEQYFGPGTRLTVT.

This sequence joins TRBV5-4 and TRBJ2-2; possibly TRBD2 for D (5 bases). The CDR3 consists of 12 residues. Germline CDR1 and CDR2: SGHNT and YYREEE (reference sequence). V gave up 4 bases and J gave up 7 bases, with 8 bases separating them. CDR3 nucleotide sequence: TGTGCCAGCAGCCCTACTAGCGGGGAGCTGTTTTTT. It encodes CASSPTSGELFF.

This clone was recorded once. The V gene is TRBV7-2, the J gene TRBJ2-3; tentatively, D is TRBD2 (7 bases). V was clipped by 4 bases and J by 5 bases, with 19 bases between them. Germline CDR1 SGHTA, CDR2 FQGNSA. CDR3 size: 16 residues. The CDR3 nucleotides read TGTGCCAGCAGCTCGCGCCGAGGGGGGGCCAAAGATACGCAGTATTTT. The encoded protein is CASSSRRGGAKDTQYF.

This chain connects TRBV6-1 to TRBJ2-7; 9 nucleotides agree with TRBD1. CDR3 length: 16 amino acids. In germline, CDR1 is MNHNS, CDR2 SASEGT. J lost 0 bases, V lost 2 bases, and 5 bases had no gene match. The CDR3 sequence: CASSELTGQGSYEQYF. In DNA form, the CDR3 reads TGTGCCAGCAGTGAACTAACGGGACAGGGCTCCTACGAGCAGTACTTC.

This rearrangement joins TRBV5-6 to TRBJ1-2; 9 bases line up with TRBD1. This CDR3 has 13 residues. V shed 4 bases and J 7 bases; nucleotides not matched to a gene: 5. Germline V lookup: CDR1 SGHDT, CDR2 YYEEEE. CDR3 bases: TGTGCCAGCAGCCGAGACAGGGGGGTTGGCTACACCTTC. Encoded protein: CASSRDRGVGYTF.

This chain connects TRBV7-2 to TRBJ1-1; D might be TRBD1 (5 bases). There are 14 residues in the CDR3. Germline lookup yields CDR1 SGHTA and CDR2 FQGNSA. Trimming cost V 5 bases and J 13 bases, with 23 bases left between them. CDR3 loop: CASSLGGPNVSGFF. The CDR3 DNA reads TGTGCCAGCAGCCTTGGGGGACCAAACGTTTCTGGTTTCTTT.

The V call is TRBV5-1, the J call TRBJ2-2; TRBD1 is a possible D gene (5 bases). The CDR3 runs to 16 residues. Germline V gene sequence: CDR1 SGHRS, CDR2 YFSETQ. V lost 0 bases, J lost 1 base, and 10 bases lay in between. The CDR3 spells CASSLGAGWNTGELFF. CDR3 sequence (DNA): TGCGCCAGCAGCTTGGGAGCAGGGTGGAACACCGGGGAGCTGTTTTTT.

The V gene is TRBV30, the J gene TRBJ1-6; no clear D gene. The germline V and J ends were trimmed by 5 bases and 14 bases, with 10 bases remaining between them. Germline-derived CDR1 and CDR2 are GTSNPN and SVGIG (reference sequence). CDR3 size: 10 residues. CDR3 protein: CAWGVTSLHF. In DNA form, the CDR3 reads TGTGCCTGGGGGGTTACATCCCTCCACTTT. The full variable domain, rest sourced from reference TRBV30 and TRBJ1-6, is SQTIHQWPATLVQPVGSPLSLECTVEGTSNPNLYWYRQAAGRGLQLLFYSVGIGQISSEVPQNLSASRPQDRQFILSSKKLLLSDSGFYLCAWGVTSLHFGNGTRLTVT.

The rearrangement links TRBV6-4 to TRBJ1-1; no clear D gene. The CDR3 has 13 residues. CDR1 and CDR2 from the germline V gene are MRHNA and SNTAGT. Trimming shortened V by 3 bases and J by 3 bases, and 8 bases separated the two germline ends. The CDR3 DNA is TGTGCCAGCAGTGATGACGGACACACTGAAGCTTTCTTT. It specifies CASSDDGHTEAFF.

This chain joins TRBV7-6 and TRBJ2-3; D remains unclear. Trimming removed 6 bases at V and 0 bases at J, with 4 bases between. The germline CDR1 and CDR2 sequences are SGHVS and FNYEAQ. This CDR3 comprises 12 residues. CDR3 protein: CASSPSTDTQYF. Here the CDR3 DNA reads TGTGCCAGCAGTCCGAGCACAGATACGCAGTATTTT. Full variable domain (rest looked up from reference TRBV7-6 and TRBJ2-3): GAGVSQSPRYKVTKRGQDVALRCDPISGHVSLYWYRQALGQGPEFLTYFNYEAQQDKSGLPNDRFSAERPEGSISTLTIQRTEQRDSAMYRCASSPSTDTQYFGPGTRLTVL.

The gene calls are TRBV11-2 and TRBJ2-3, with TRBD2 matching over 7 bases. The CDR3 runs to 13 residues. Germline-derived CDR1 and CDR2 are SGHAT and FQNNGV. The V gene end was trimmed by 5 bases and the J gene end by 2 bases; junction bases not matched to a gene: 1. In DNA, the CDR3 is TGTGCCAGCAGCCGGGACTACACAGATACGCAGTATTTT. It codes for CASSRDYTDTQYF.

CDR3 DNA: TGCAGCGTTGAACTTCGACTAGCGGGGGAGCAGTTCTTC. Translating it yields CSVELRLAGEQFF. The rearrangement uses TRBV29-1 and TRBJ2-1; TRBD2 matches 11 bases. Germline V gene sequence: CDR1 SQVTM, CDR2 ANQGSEA. Trimming took 2 bases from V and 10 from J; bases not matched to a gene: 4. The CDR3 runs to 13 residues.

The J gene is TRBJ2-3, the V gene TRBV9, with D tentatively TRBD2 (6 bases). CDR3 length: 13 amino acids. From germline, CDR1 is SGDLS and CDR2 YYNGEE. V lost 4 bases to trimming and J lost 6 bases, with 12 bases between them. The CDR3 protein is CASSLSGRDTQYF. Here the CDR3 DNA reads TGTGCCAGCAGCCTTAGCGGCCGGGATACGCAGTATTTT.

V is TRBV19 and J is TRBJ2-2; tentatively, D is TRBD2 (6 bases). Trimming removed 5 bases from V and 5 bases from J, with 27 bases in between. Germline V gene data show CDR1 as LNHDA and CDR2 as SQIVND (reference sequence). The CDR3 totals 19 residues. This CDR3 is CASSLVPGDGGSETGELFF. CDR3 bases: TGTGCCAGTAGTCTCGTTCCGGGGGATGGGGGAAGTGAGACCGGGGAGCTGTTTTTT.

J is TRBJ1-2 and V is TRBV18; 7 bases fit TRBD1. Losses at the gene ends were 5 bases for V and 4 bases for J; bases not matched to a gene: 10. Germline V gives CDR1 KGHSH, CDR2 LQKENI. The CDR3 has 15 residues. The CDR3 sequence: CASSIERGRGYGYTF. CDR3 coding DNA: TGTGCCAGCTCAATAGAGAGGGGGCGCGGCTATGGCTACACCTTC.